This T cell receptor beta chain was sequenced for a study of shared clonotypes between healthy human individuals. Comments on this clone: Its antigen is currently unknown.

Study findings and constraints: Among several donors, approximately 5% of naive CD4 clonotypes were found in common. Memory subsets generally showed lower estimated richness than naive subsets.

CD4+ cell separation produced CD45RA+ naive and CD45RA-negative memory subsets. At the deep level, the assay was run. Sequenced by immunoSEQ multiplex PCR; TCRdb stores in-frame clones only, minus some. This sample yields approximately 2.4 million clones, of which 95% are seen a single time; roughly 0.13% belongs to the top ten. The receptor comes from a man aged 18 to 29 in good health. Sequenced sample: naive CD4+ T cells sorted from blood. Subset denoted: CD45RA+ positively selected.

In nucleotides, the CDR3 is TGCGCCAGCAGCCAAGATGGGGGACTAGCTGTCACCGGGGAGCTGTTTTTT. It codes for CASSQDGGLAVTGELFF. The rearrangement links TRBV4-1 to TRBJ2-2; 9 bases line up with TRBD2. CDR1 and CDR2 from the germline V gene are MGHRA and YSYEKL. After removal of 0 bases from V and 4 bases from J, the junction contained 6 bases not matched to a gene. The CDR3 is made up of 17 amino acids.